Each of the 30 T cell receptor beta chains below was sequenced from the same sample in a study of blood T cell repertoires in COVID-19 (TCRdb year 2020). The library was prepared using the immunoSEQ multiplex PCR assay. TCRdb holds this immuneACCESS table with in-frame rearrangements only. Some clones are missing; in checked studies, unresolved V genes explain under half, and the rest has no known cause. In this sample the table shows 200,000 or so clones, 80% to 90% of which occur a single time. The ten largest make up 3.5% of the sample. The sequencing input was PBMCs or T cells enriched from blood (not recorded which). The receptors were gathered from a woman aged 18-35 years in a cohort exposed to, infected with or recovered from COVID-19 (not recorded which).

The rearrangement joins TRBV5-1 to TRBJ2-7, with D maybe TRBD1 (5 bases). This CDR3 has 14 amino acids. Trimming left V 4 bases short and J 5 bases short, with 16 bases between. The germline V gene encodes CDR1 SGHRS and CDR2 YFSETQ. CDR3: CASSTGQGQDEQYF. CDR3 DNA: TGCGCCAGCAGCACCGGACAAGGGCAGGACGAGCAGTACTTC.

The CDR3 DNA is TGTGCCAGTAGTCCGACAGGGGGCCTGGGCACTGAAGCTTTCTTT. Protein: CASSPTGGLGTEAFF. The chain has TRBV19 and TRBJ1-1; 10 bases fit TRBD1. The trim removed 5 bases at V and 4 bases at J, leaving 7 bases unmatched. CDR1 is LNHDA and CDR2 is SQIVND in the germline V gene (reference sequence). CDR3 length: 15 amino acids.

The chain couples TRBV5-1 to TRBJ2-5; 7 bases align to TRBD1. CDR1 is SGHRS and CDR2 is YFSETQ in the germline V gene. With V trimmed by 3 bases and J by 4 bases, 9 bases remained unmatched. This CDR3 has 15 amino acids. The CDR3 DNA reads TGCGCCAGCAGCTCAAACAGGGGACCCCCAGAGACCCAGTACTTC. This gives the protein CASSSNRGPPETQYF.

Here the CDR3 DNA reads TGTGCCAGCAGTAGAGAACAAGAGACCCAGTACTTC. Translated: CASSREQETQYF. The chain is built from TRBV2 and TRBJ2-5; no clear D. The CDR3 contains 12 residues. Germline V CDR1 and CDR2: SNHLY, FYNNEI. The V end was cut by 5 bases, the J end by 2 bases, with 6 bases between.

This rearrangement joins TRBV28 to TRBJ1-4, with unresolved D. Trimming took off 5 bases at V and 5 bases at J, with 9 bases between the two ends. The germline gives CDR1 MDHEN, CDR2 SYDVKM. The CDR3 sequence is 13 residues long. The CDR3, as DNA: TGTGCCAGCAGTGAGGGCCGGAATGAAAAACTGTTTTTT. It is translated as CASSEGRNEKLFF.

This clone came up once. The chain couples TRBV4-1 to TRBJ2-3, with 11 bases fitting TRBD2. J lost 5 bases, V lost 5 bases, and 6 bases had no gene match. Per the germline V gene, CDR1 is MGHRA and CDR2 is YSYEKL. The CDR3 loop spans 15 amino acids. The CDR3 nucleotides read TGCGCCAGCAGCAAATACGGACTAGCGGGAGATACGCAGTATTTT. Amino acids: CASSKYGLAGDTQYF.

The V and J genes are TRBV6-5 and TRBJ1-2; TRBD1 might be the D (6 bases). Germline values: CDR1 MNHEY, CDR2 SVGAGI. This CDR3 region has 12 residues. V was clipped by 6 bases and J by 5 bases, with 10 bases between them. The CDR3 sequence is CASRWTAYGYTF. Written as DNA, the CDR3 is TGTGCCAGCAGATGGACAGCTTATGGCTACACCTTC.

The CDR3: CASSQGQDPGELFF. The CDR3 coding sequence is TGTGCCAGCAGCCAAGGACAGGATCCCGGGGAGCTGTTTTTT. The rearrangement joins TRBV11-3 to TRBJ2-2; 7 bases agree with TRBD1. The CDR3 is 14 amino acids. Germline CDR1 SGHNT, CDR2 YENEEA. The junction had 6 bases not matched to a gene; V was cut back by 5 bases and J by 6 bases.

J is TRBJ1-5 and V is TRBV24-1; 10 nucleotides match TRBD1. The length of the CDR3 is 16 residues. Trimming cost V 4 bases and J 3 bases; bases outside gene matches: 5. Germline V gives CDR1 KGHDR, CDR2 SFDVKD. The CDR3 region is CATSDQTGGFNQPQHF. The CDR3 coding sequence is TGTGCCACCAGTGACCAGACAGGGGGCTTCAATCAGCCCCAGCATTTT.

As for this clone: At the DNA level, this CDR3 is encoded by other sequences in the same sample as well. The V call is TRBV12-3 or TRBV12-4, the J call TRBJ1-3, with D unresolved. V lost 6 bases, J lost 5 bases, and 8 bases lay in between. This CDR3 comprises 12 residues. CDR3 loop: CASSLLRNTIYF. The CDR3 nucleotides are TGTGCCAGCAGCCTACTTAGAAACACCATATATTTT.

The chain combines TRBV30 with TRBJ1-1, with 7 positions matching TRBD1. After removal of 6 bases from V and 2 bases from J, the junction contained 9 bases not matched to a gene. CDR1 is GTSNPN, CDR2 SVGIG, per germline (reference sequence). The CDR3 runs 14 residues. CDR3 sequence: CACDRDRPNTEAFF. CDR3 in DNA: TGTGCCTGCGACCGGGACAGACCCAACACTGAAGCTTTCTTT.

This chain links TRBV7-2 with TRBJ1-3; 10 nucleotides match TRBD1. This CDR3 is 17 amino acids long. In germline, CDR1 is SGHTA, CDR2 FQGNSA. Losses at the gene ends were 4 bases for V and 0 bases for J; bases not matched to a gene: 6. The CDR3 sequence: CASSSRQGANSGNTIYF. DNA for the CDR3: TGTGCCAGCAGCTCCCGACAGGGGGCTAACTCTGGAAACACCATATATTTT.

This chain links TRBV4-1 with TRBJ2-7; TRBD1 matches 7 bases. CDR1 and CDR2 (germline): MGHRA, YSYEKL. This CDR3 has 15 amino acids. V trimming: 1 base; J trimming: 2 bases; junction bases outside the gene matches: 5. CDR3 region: CASSQGQGVAYEQYF. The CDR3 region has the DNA TGCGCCAGCAGCCAAGGACAGGGAGTAGCCTACGAGCAGTACTTC.

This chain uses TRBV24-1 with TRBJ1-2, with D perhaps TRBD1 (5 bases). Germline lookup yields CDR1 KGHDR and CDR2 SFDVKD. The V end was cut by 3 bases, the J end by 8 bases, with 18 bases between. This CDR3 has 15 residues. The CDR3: CATSDAVGPQGGYTF. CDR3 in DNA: TGTGCCACCAGTGATGCCGTAGGACCCCAGGGAGGCTACACCTTC.

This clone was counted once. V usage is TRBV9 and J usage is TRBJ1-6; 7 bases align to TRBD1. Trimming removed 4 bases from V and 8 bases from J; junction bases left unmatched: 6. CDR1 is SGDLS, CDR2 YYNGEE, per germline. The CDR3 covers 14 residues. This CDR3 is CASSYATGDSPLHF. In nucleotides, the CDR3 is TGTGCCAGCAGCTATGCTACAGGGGATTCACCCCTCCACTTT.

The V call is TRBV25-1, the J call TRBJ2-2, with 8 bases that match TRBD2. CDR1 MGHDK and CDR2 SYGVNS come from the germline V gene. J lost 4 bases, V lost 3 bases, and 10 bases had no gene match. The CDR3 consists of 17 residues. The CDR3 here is CASSEGEGLGFTGELFF. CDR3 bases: TGTGCCAGCAGTGAGGGAGAGGGACTAGGCTTCACCGGGGAGCTGTTTTTT.

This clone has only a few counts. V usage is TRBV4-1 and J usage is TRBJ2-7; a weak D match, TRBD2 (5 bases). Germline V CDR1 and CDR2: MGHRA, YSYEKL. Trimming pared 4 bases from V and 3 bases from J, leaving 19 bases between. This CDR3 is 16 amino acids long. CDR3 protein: CASSRLGGGFSYEQYF. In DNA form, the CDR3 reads TGCGCCAGCAGCCGCCTTGGTGGCGGGTTCAGCTACGAGCAGTACTTC.

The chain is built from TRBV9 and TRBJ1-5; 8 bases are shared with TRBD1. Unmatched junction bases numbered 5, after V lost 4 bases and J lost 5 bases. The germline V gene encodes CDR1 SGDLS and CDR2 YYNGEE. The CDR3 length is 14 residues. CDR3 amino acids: CASSPQGADQPQHF. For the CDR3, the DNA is TGTGCCAGCAGCCCTCAGGGGGCAGATCAGCCCCAGCATTTT. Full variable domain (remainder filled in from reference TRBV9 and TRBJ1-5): DSGVTQTPKHLITATGQRVTLRCSPRSGDLSVYWYQQSLDQGLQFLIQYYNGEERAKGNILERFSAQQFPDLHSELNLSSLELGDSALYFCASSPQGADQPQHFGDGTRLSIL.

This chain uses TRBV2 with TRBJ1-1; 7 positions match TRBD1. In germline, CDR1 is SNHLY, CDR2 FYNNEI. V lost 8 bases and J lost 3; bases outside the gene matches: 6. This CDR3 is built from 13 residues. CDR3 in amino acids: CASVGQRDTEAFF. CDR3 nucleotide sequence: TGTGCCAGCGTGGGACAGAGGGACACTGAAGCTTTCTTT.

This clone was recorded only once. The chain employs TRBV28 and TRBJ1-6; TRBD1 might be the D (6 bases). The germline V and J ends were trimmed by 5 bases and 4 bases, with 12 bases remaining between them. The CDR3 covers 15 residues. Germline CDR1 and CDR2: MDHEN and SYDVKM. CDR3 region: CASSPTDRYNSPLHF. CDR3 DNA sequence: TGTGCCAGCAGTCCGACGGACAGATATAATTCACCCCTCCACTTT.

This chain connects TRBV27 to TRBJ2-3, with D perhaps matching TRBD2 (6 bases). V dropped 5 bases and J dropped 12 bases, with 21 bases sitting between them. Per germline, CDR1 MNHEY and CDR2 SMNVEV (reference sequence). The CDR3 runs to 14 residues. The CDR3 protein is CASSHSDYSRAQYF. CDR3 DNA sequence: TGTGCCAGCAGTCACTCGGACTACTCCCGTGCCCAGTATTTT.

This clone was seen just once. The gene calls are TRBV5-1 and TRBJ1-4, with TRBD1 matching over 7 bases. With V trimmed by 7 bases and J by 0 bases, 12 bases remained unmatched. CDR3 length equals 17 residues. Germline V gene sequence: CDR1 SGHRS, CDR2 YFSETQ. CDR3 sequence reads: CASRPPGTAATNEKLFF. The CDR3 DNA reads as TGCGCCAGCCGCCCTCCCGGGACAGCAGCAACTAATGAAAAACTGTTTTTT.

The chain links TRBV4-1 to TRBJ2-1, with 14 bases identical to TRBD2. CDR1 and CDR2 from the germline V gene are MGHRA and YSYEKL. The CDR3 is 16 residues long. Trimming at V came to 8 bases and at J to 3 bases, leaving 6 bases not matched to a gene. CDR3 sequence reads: CASGLAGGHLYNEQFF. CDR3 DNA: TGCGCCAGCGGACTAGCGGGGGGACATCTCTACAATGAGCAGTTCTTC.

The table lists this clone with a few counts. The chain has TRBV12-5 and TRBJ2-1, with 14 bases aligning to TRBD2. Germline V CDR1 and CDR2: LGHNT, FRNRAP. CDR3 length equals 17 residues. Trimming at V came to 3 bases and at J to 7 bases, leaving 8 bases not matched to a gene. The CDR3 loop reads CASGLGTSGRGVNEQFF. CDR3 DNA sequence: TGTGCTAGTGGTTTAGGGACTAGCGGGAGAGGCGTAAATGAGCAGTTCTTC.

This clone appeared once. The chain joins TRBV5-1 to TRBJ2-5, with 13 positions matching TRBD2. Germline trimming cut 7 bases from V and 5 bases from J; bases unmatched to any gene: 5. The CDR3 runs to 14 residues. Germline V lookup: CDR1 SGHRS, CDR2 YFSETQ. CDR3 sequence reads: CASVTSGGTETQYF. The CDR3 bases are TGCGCCAGCGTGACTAGCGGGGGGACGGAGACCCAGTACTTC.

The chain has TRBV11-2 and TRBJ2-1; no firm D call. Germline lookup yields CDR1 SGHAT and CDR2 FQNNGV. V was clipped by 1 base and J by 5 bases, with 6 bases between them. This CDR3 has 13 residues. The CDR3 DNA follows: TGTGCCAGCAGCTTAGTCCGGGACAATGAGCAGTTCTTC. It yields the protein CASSLVRDNEQFF. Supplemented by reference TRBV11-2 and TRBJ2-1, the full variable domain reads EAGVAQSPRYKIIEKRQSVAFWCNPISGHATLYWYQQILGQGPKLLIQFQNNGVVDDSQLPKDRFSAERLKGVDSTLKIQPAKLEDSAVYLCASSLVRDNEQFFGPGTRLTVL.

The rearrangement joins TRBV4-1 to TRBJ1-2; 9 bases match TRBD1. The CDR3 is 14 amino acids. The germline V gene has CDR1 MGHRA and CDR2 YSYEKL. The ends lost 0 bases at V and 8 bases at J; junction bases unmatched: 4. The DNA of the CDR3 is TGCGCCAGCAGCCAAGATGGGACAGGGCGAGGCTACACCTTC. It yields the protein CASSQDGTGRGYTF.

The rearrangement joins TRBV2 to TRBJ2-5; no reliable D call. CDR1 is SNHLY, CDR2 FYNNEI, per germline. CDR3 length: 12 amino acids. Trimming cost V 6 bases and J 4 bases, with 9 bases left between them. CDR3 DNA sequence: TGTGCCAGCAGCCGTCTGGCAGAGACCCAGTACTTC. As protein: CASSRLAETQYF. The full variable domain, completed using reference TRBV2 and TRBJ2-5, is EPEVTQTPSHQVTQMGQEVILRCVPISNHLYFYWYRQILGQKVEFLVSFYNNEISEKSEIFDDQFSVERPDGSNFTLKIRSTKLEDSAMYFCASSRLAETQYFGPGTRLLVL.

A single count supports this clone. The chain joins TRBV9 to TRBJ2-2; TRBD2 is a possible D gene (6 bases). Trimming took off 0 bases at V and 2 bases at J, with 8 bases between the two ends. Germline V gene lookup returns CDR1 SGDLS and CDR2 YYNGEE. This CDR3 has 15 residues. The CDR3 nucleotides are TGTGCCAGCAGCGTAGGCGGGGCTAACACCGGGGAGCTGTTTTTT. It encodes CASSVGGANTGELFF.

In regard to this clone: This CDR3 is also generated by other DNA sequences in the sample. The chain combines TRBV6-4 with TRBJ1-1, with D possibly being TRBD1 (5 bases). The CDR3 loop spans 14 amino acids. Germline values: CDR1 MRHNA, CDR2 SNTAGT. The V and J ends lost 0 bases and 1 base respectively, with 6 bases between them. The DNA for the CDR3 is TGTGCCAGCAGTGACTCGGACAAGAACACTGAAGCTTTCTTT. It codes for CASSDSDKNTEAFF.